Listed below are T cell receptor beta chains from one sample, sequenced in a study of blood T cell repertoires in COVID-19. Only in-frame clones appear in the TCRdb table, and some are missing; sequencing was by immunoSEQ multiplex PCR. The table shows approximately 91,000 clones, with over 70% occurring only once. The sequenced sample consisted of peripheral blood. These receptors were taken from a woman aged 80 or over with acute or convalescent COVID-19. Both conserved end residues are part of each CDR3. A D gene is named only where the DNA matches it firmly. Size is stated for part of the rows, as once, few or many counts, or as a class when the clone is expanded.

v_gene	j_gene	d_gene	abundance	CDR3aa	CDR3nt
TRBV5-8	TRBJ2-1	-	-	CASSSGEVVGSHEQFF	TGTGCCAGCAGCTCTGGAGAGGTGGTTGGGTCTCATGAGCAGTTCTTC
TRBV28	TRBJ2-3	TRBD2	once	CASSLSLAALQYF	TGTGCCAGCAGTTTATCCCTAGCGGCCTTGCAGTATTTT
TRBV23-1	TRBJ1-1	TRBD1	-	CASTGPGQGRGATPNTEAFF	TGCGCCAGCACGGGGCCGGGACAGGGGCGGGGGGCCACTCCGAACACTGAAGCTTTCTTT
TRBV6-1	TRBJ1-5	TRBD1	-	CASSGPGTGDNQPQHF	TGTGCCAGCAGTGGACCGGGGACAGGGGACAATCAGCCCCAGCATTTT
TRBV23-1	TRBJ2-7	TRBD2	-	CASSPGLAGGIYEQYF	TGCGCCAGCAGTCCCGGACTAGCGGGGGGAATCTACGAGCAGTACTTC
TRBV12-3/TRBV12-4	TRBJ1-2	-	few	CASSLAGPYGYTF	TGTGCCAGCAGTTTGGCAGGGCCCTATGGCTACACCTTC
TRBV6-5	TRBJ1-2	-	-	CASFPFAGNDGYTF	TGTGCCAGCTTCCCATTCGCAGGGAACGATGGCTACACCTTC
TRBV6-5	TRBJ1-2	TRBD1	-	CASTGGTFGYTF	TGTGCCAGCACAGGGGGGACGTTTGGCTACACCTTC
TRBV28	TRBJ2-2	-	-	CASSRTDTGELFF	TGTGCCAGCAGTCGTACGGACACCGGGGAGCTGTTTTTT
TRBV3-1/TRBV3-2	TRBJ2-2	-	-	CASSNGAGYGELFF	TGTGCCAGCAGTAACGGCGCGGGGTACGGGGAGCTGTTTTTT
TRBV7-9	TRBJ2-1	TRBD1	-	CASSDDRGQGEQFF	TGTGCCAGCAGCGACGACAGGGGGCAGGGTGAGCAGTTCTTC
TRBV7-8	TRBJ2-1	-	-	CASSLDRVSYNEQFF	TGTGCCAGCAGCTTAGATCGGGTATCCTACAATGAGCAGTTCTTC
TRBV6-5	TRBJ2-3	TRBD2	-	CASERGGPDTQYF	TGTGCCTCCGAGCGGGGGGGACCCGATACGCAGTATTTT
TRBV27	TRBJ2-3	TRBD1	-	CASGSPLKDRGTDTQYF	TGTGCCAGCGGTTCACCTTTGAAGGACAGGGGAACAGATACGCAGTATTTT
TRBV11-2	TRBJ1-2	TRBD1	-	CASSSDRGLDGYTF	TGTGCCAGCAGCTCAGACAGGGGGCTGGACGGCTACACCTTC
TRBV27	TRBJ1-1	TRBD1	-	CASSTLQGVNTEAFF	TGTGCCAGCAGTACCCTACAGGGGGTGAACACTGAAGCTTTCTTT
TRBV18	TRBJ2-3	TRBD1	-	CASSQEQGGRTDTQYF	TGTGCCAGCTCACAGGAACAGGGGGGCCGCACAGATACGCAGTATTTT
TRBV27	TRBJ1-5	-	-	CASSSLNQPQHF	TGTGCCAGCAGTAGCCTGAATCAGCCCCAGCATTTT
TRBV7-2	TRBJ1-5	TRBD1	few	CASSPGTGQNQPQHF	TGTGCCAGCAGCCCCGGGACAGGGCAGAATCAGCCCCAGCATTTT
TRBV28	TRBJ2-2	TRBD1	-	CASSSGTGGPGELFF	TGTGCCAGCAGCTCGGGGACAGGGGGACCCGGGGAGCTGTTTTTT
TRBV7-2	TRBJ2-5	-	-	CASSPPNPGLRETQYF	TGTGCCAGCAGCCCACCCAACCCGGGACTTAGGGAGACCCAGTACTTC
TRBV28	TRBJ1-6	-	-	CASSLEGGNSPLHF	TGTGCCAGCAGTTTAGAGGGAGGAAATTCACCCCTCCACTTT
TRBV10-3	TRBJ2-2	-	once	CAIGERVGTGELFF	TGTGCCATCGGGGAGCGGGTGGGCACCGGGGAGCTGTTTTTT
TRBV7-2	TRBJ1-1	TRBD1	-	CASSLEGQGAYEAFF	TGTGCCAGCAGCTTAGAGGGACAGGGGGCTTATGAAGCTTTCTTT
TRBV7-6	TRBJ2-3	TRBD1	-	CASSDYRDRGDTQYF	TGTGCCAGCAGCGACTACCGGGACAGGGGAGATACGCAGTATTTT